The 24 T cell receptor beta chains below come from one sample, sequenced in a study of blood T cell repertoires in COVID-19. Assay: immunoSEQ multiplex PCR; the TCRdb copy retains only in-frame clones and omits some. The sample consists of approximately 170,000 clones, more than 75% of them appearing once. The material sequenced was peripheral blood. All receptors derive from a man aged 18 to 35 with COVID-19, enrolled during active disease.

The chain has TRBV19 and TRBJ2-1; TRBD2 matches at 7 bases. The germline V gene encodes CDR1 LNHDA and CDR2 SQIVND (reference sequence). The CDR3 has 14 amino acids. The V and J ends lost 9 bases and 7 bases, in that order; junction bases with no gene match: 12. The CDR3, as DNA: TGTGCCAGCTCTCAGGGACTACCTGGGAATGAGCAGTTCTTC. Translation gives CASSQGLPGNEQFF.

The chain joins TRBV28 to TRBJ2-1, with 9 bases that match TRBD2. The CDR3 is made up of 15 amino acids. V dropped 5 bases and J dropped 8; count of bases not matched to a gene: 10. Germline V gives CDR1 MDHEN, CDR2 SYDVKM. In DNA, the CDR3 is TGTGCCAGCAGTATCGCGGGGGGGCTAAAGGATGAGCAGTTCTTC. Protein: CASSIAGGLKDEQFF.

The chain couples TRBV28 to TRBJ2-7, with 12 bases fitting TRBD2. This CDR3 region has 17 residues. The ends lost 6 bases at V and 2 bases at J; junction bases unmatched: 11. Germline CDR1 and CDR2: MDHEN and SYDVKM. DNA of the CDR3: TGTGCCAGCAGAGCCCCGGGACTAGCGGGTACTGCCTACGAGCAGTACTTC. As protein: CASRAPGLAGTAYEQYF.

The chain recombines TRBV30 with TRBJ1-2; D gene ambiguous. Trimming removed 4 bases at V and 8 bases at J, with 14 bases between. The CDR3 extends over 12 amino acids. In germline, CDR1 is GTSNPN, CDR2 SVGIG (reference sequence). CDR3 loop: CAWIGGRLGYTF. In DNA form, the CDR3 reads TGTGCCTGGATAGGAGGAAGGTTGGGCTACACCTTC.

This clone was observed a single time. V gene TRBV28 combines with J gene TRBJ1-1; D possibly corresponds to TRBD1 (6 bases). CDR1 is MDHEN and CDR2 is SYDVKM in the germline V gene. The CDR3 extends over 14 amino acids. Trimming removed 7 bases from V and 5 bases from J, with 17 bases in between. CDR3 in amino acids: CASIPDRPGTEAFF. The DNA for the CDR3 is TGTGCCAGCATTCCGGACAGACCGGGGACTGAAGCTTTCTTT. The variable domain in full, with the rest retrieved from reference TRBV28 and TRBJ1-1, is DVKVTQSSRYLVKRTGEKVFLECVQDMDHENMFWYRQDPGLGLRLIYFSYDVKMKEKGDIPEGYSVSREKKERFSLILESASTNQTSMYLCASIPDRPGTEAFFGQGTRLTVV.

The rearrangement joins TRBV7-2 to TRBJ2-1; 7 nucleotides align to TRBD2. V shed 6 bases, J shed 6 bases, and the junction held 11 bases outside the gene matches. The CDR3 sequence is 15 residues long. Germline V CDR1 and CDR2: SGHTA, FQGNSA. The CDR3 region is CASSSSGLRGNEQFF. The CDR3 DNA follows: TGTGCCAGCAGTTCCTCGGGACTAAGGGGCAATGAGCAGTTCTTC.

V usage is TRBV6-2 or TRBV6-3 and J usage is TRBJ2-2, with TRBD1 matching 7 bases. This CDR3 comprises 17 residues. Germline-derived CDR1 and CDR2 are MNHEY and SVGEGT. J was trimmed by 4 bases and V by 4 bases; bases with no gene match: 12. DNA of the CDR3: TGTGCCAGCAGTTTAAGGAACAGGGGATCGGGCACCGGGGAGCTGTTTTTT. Translated: CASSLRNRGSGTGELFF.

The genes are TRBV6-2 or TRBV6-3 and TRBJ2-6; 10 positions agree with TRBD2. Germline CDR1 and CDR2: MNHEY and SVGEGT. CDR3 size: 18 residues. Trimming removed 3 bases from V and 0 bases from J; junction bases left unmatched: 5. The CDR3, as DNA: TGTGCCAGCAGTTATCTAGCGGGAGCAACCTCTGGGGCCAACGTCCTGACTTTC. Its translation: CASSYLAGATSGANVLTF.

The J gene is TRBJ2-3, the V gene TRBV25-1; weak D call: TRBD2 (5 bases). Germline CDR1 is MGHDK and CDR2 is SYGVNS. V was trimmed by 1 base and J by 0 bases, leaving 17 bases between them. CDR3 length: 18 residues. The CDR3 here is CASSESRWWEISTDTQYF. CDR3 coding DNA: TGTGCCAGCAGTGAATCCCGGTGGTGGGAGATTAGCACAGATACGCAGTATTTT.

V usage is TRBV4-3 and J usage is TRBJ2-1; a weak D match, TRBD1 (5 bases). The V gene's germline CDR1 is LGHNA and CDR2 YSLEER. The CDR3 loop spans 15 amino acids. V lost 1 base and J 3 bases, leaving 10 bases between the germline ends. Here the CDR3 reads CASSQVGLRYNEQFF. CDR3 nucleotide sequence: TGCGCCAGCAGCCAAGTGGGGCTACGCTACAATGAGCAGTTCTTC.

CDR3 DNA: TGTGCCAGCAGCGAGACGACAGGGACCTATGGCTACACCTTC. Amino acid sequence: CASSETTGTYGYTF. This chain joins TRBV9 and TRBJ1-2, with 7 nucleotides matching TRBD1. The CDR3 loop spans 14 amino acids. The germline V gene encodes CDR1 SGDLS and CDR2 YYNGEE. Trimming at V came to 3 bases and at J to 4 bases, leaving 6 bases not matched to a gene.

Here the CDR3 DNA reads TGTGCCAGCAGCTCCCCGTGGGCAGGCACCCTCACAGATACGCAGTATTTT. Amino acid sequence: CASSSPWAGTLTDTQYF. This chain links TRBV13 with TRBJ2-3, with D uncertain. Trimming removed 4 bases at V and 2 bases at J, with 19 bases between. This CDR3 contains 17 residues. Germline CDR1 reads PRHDT; CDR2 reads FYEKMQ (reference sequence).

The genes are TRBV3-1 (or the pseudogene TRBV3-2) and TRBJ2-1; tentatively, D is TRBD1 (6 bases). CDR3 length: 17 amino acids. Germline values: CDR1 LGHDT, CDR2 YNNKEL (reference sequence). The ends were cut back, 0 bases at V and 1 base at J, with 13 bases in the middle. The CDR3 loop is CASSQEAWGRSYNEQFF. The CDR3 DNA is TGTGCCAGCAGCCAAGAGGCGTGGGGGCGATCCTACAATGAGCAGTTCTTC.

The chain has TRBV5-1 and TRBJ2-2; 7 bases are shared with TRBD2. Germline V gene data show CDR1 as SGHRS and CDR2 as YFSETQ. The CDR3 length is 15 residues. Losses at the gene ends were 0 bases for V and 6 bases for J; bases not matched to a gene: 5. The CDR3 DNA reads as TGCGCCAGCAGCTTGGCCCATGGACTAGCCGGGGAGCTGTTTTTT. Protein product: CASSLAHGLAGELFF.

J is TRBJ2-7 and V is TRBV6-5; 11 nucleotides line up with TRBD1. This CDR3 has 15 amino acids. V shed 6 bases and J 1 base; nucleotides not matched to a gene: 5. Looked up from germline, CDR1 is MNHEY and CDR2 is SVGAGI. The DNA for the CDR3 is TGTGCCAGCAGACGGGACAGGGGGGTTTCCTACGAGCAGTACTTC. It translates to CASRRDRGVSYEQYF.

This rearrangement joins TRBV12-5 to TRBJ1-2; 7 bases match TRBD1. The CDR3 consists of 13 residues. CDR1 and CDR2 from the germline V gene are LGHNT and FRNRAP. With 8 bases clipped from V and 5 bases from J, the junction kept 8 bases outside the gene matches. CDR3 residues: CASSTGTAYGYTF. The CDR3, as DNA: TGTGCTAGTTCCACCGGGACAGCTTATGGCTACACCTTC.

This rearrangement joins TRBV6-5 to TRBJ1-3; unclear D gene. This CDR3 contains 14 residues. CDR1 MNHEY and CDR2 SVGAGI come from the germline V gene. The ends were cut back, 8 bases at V and 0 bases at J, with 11 bases in the middle. The CDR3 nucleotides are TGTGCCAGCCTCAACATCGCCTCTGGAAACACCATATATTTT. It codes for CASLNIASGNTIYF.

The chain uses TRBV6-5 and TRBJ2-1; maybe TRBD2 (5 bases). The CDR3 totals 14 residues. The ends were cut back, 6 bases at V and 2 bases at J, with 11 bases in the middle. Germline loops: CDR1 MNHEY, CDR2 SVGAGI. The CDR3 here is CASSGMGTYNEQFF. The CDR3 coding sequence is TGTGCCAGCAGCGGGATGGGCACCTACAATGAGCAGTTCTTC.

This sequence joins TRBV28 and TRBJ1-1; maybe TRBD1 (5 bases). Trimming took off 8 bases at V and 7 bases at J, with 11 bases between the two ends. The CDR3 covers 11 residues. Germline V gives CDR1 MDHEN, CDR2 SYDVKM. The CDR3 reads CASRSGFEAFF. CDR3 coding DNA: TGTGCCAGCCGTTCAGGGTTTGAAGCTTTCTTT.

The chain joins TRBV15 to TRBJ2-3; TRBD2 is a possible D gene (5 bases). The length of the CDR3 is 17 residues. V was clipped by 1 base and J by 4 bases, with 18 bases between them. The V gene's germline CDR1 is LNHNV and CDR2 YYDKDF (reference sequence). The CDR3, as DNA: TGTGCCACCAGCAGAGGCAACTTAGCGAGATTGGCAGATACGCAGTATTTT. Protein: CATSRGNLARLADTQYF.

The V call is TRBV5-1, the J call TRBJ2-3; D might be TRBD1 (5 bases). The V gene's germline CDR1 is SGHRS and CDR2 YFSETQ. The CDR3 has 11 residues. The germline V and J ends were trimmed by 7 bases and 3 bases, with 6 bases remaining between them. The CDR3 reads CASRQTDTQYF. DNA for the CDR3: TGCGCCAGCCGACAGACAGATACGCAGTATTTT.

This chain joins TRBV5-4 and TRBJ2-2; D call uncertain. The CDR3 is made up of 15 amino acids. The V end was cut by 2 bases, the J end by 3 bases, with 11 bases between. Germline V lookup: CDR1 SGHNT, CDR2 YYREEE (reference sequence). DNA of the CDR3: TGTGCCAGCAGCTTTTGGCCTCAGGACACCGGGGAGCTGTTTTTT. This translates into CASSFWPQDTGELFF.

The V and J genes are TRBV27 and TRBJ2-1; D gene uncertain. The CDR3 extends over 16 amino acids. In germline, CDR1 is MNHEY, CDR2 SMNVEV (reference sequence). The V gene lost 2 bases and the J gene lost 4 bases, with 15 bases spanning the gap. In DNA form, the CDR3 reads TGTGCCAGCAGTTTACGGCGGCCGGCTGGATACAATGAGCAGTTCTTC. It codes for CASSLRRPAGYNEQFF.

This chain uses TRBV24-1 with TRBJ2-3, with TRBD2 matching 7 bases. Germline-derived CDR1 and CDR2 are KGHDR and SFDVKD. The ends lost 2 bases at V and 2 bases at J; junction bases unmatched: 6. The CDR3 contains 16 residues. CDR3 bases: TGTGCCACCAGTGATTCCCTAGCGGATTTCACAGATACGCAGTATTTT. Protein product: CATSDSLADFTDTQYF.